These 25 T cell receptor beta chains were sequenced from one sample in a study of blood T cell repertoires in COVID-19. Generated by immunoSEQ multiplex PCR, the TCRdb table keeps only in-frame clones and is missing some. The table has under 250,000 clones, approximately 80% seen once. Sequencing was done on a sample of peripheral blood. These receptors were obtained from a man in his forties with acute or convalescent COVID-19.

The chain couples TRBV5-6 to TRBJ1-5, with a tentative D call TRBD1 (6 bases). CDR3 length equals 14 residues. V was cut by 0 bases and J by 7 bases, with 11 bases left in between. Per the germline V gene, CDR1 is SGHDT and CDR2 is YYEEEE. The CDR3 loop is CASSLEGVGQPQHF. CDR3 in DNA: TGTGCCAGCAGCTTGGAGGGGGTAGGGCAGCCCCAGCATTTT.

The chain combines TRBV5-4 with TRBJ2-7, with 12 bases matching TRBD1. This CDR3 is 17 amino acids long. Per germline, CDR1 SGHNT and CDR2 YYREEE (reference sequence). Unmatched junction bases numbered 10, after V lost 4 bases and J lost 2 bases. The CDR3 DNA reads TGTGCCAGCAGCCGTCCCGGGACAGGGGGCATCGCCTACGAGCAGTACTTC. Its translation is CASSRPGTGGIAYEQYF.

V usage is TRBV4-1 and J usage is TRBJ2-1; possible D gene TRBD2, 5 bases. The ends were cut back, 0 bases at V and 4 bases at J, with 16 bases in the middle. CDR1 and CDR2 (germline): MGHRA, YSYEKL. The CDR3 contains 17 residues. This CDR3 is CASSQEGLALGYNEQFF. In DNA form, the CDR3 reads TGCGCCAGCAGCCAAGAAGGGCTAGCCCTGGGGTACAATGAGCAGTTCTTC.

This clone was counted a single time. The CDR3 region has the DNA TGTGCCAGCAGCTTTCTAGTCAACAATGAGCAGTTCTTC. Its protein is CASSFLVNNEQFF. The rearrangement joins TRBV7-3 to TRBJ2-1; D is unresolved. Germline lookup yields CDR1 SGHTA and CDR2 FQGTGA. The V end was cut by 3 bases, the J end by 5 bases, with 8 bases between. This CDR3 has 13 amino acids. The whole variable domain, filled in from reference TRBV7-3 and TRBJ2-1, reads GAGVSQTPSNKVTEKGKYVELRCDPISGHTALYWYRQSLGQGPEFLIYFQGTGAADDSGLPNDRFFAVRPEGSVSTLKIQRTERGDSAVYLCASSFLVNNEQFFGPGTRLTVL.

The chain couples TRBV27 to TRBJ2-7; 8 bases are shared with TRBD2. The V gene end was trimmed by 3 bases and the J gene end by 4 bases; junction bases not matched to a gene: 8. The germline V gene has CDR1 MNHEY and CDR2 SMNVEV (reference sequence). The CDR3 totals 15 residues. As DNA, the CDR3 is TGTGCCAGCAGTTTGCAGGGACTAGGATCTTACGAGCAGTACTTC. It specifies CASSLQGLGSYEQYF.

The V call is TRBV7-8, the J call TRBJ1-2; D may be TRBD1 (5 bases). Germline V CDR1 and CDR2: SGHVS, FQNEAQ. The CDR3 is made up of 16 amino acids. Trimming removed 4 bases from V and 4 bases from J, with 19 bases in between. The CDR3 coding sequence is TGTGCCAGCAGCTCCCAAGTCCCCACAGGAAGCTATGGCTACACCTTC. Protein: CASSSQVPTGSYGYTF. Complete variable domain (other parts from reference TRBV7-8 and TRBJ1-2): GAGVSQSPRYKVAKRGQDVALRCDPISGHVSLFWYQQALGQGPEFLTYFQNEAQLDKSGLPSDRFFAERPEGSVSTLKIQRTQQEDSAVYLCASSSQVPTGSYGYTFGSGTRLTVV.

For the CDR3, the DNA is TGCGCCAGCAGCCAGCACGTTCGGGATCGCGAGCAGTACTTC. Its translation: CASSQHVRDREQYF. V gene TRBV4-3 combines with J gene TRBJ2-7; possible D gene TRBD2, 5 bases. The germline V and J ends were trimmed by 3 bases and 6 bases, with 15 bases remaining between them. This CDR3 contains 14 residues. Germline-derived CDR1 and CDR2 are LGHNA and YSLEER.

This clone was picked up one time. The rearrangement uses TRBV3-1 (or the pseudogene TRBV3-2) and TRBJ2-1, with 9 positions matching TRBD2. After removal of 1 base from V and 9 bases from J, the junction contained 19 bases not matched to a gene. Germline V gives CDR1 LGHDT, CDR2 YNNKEL (reference sequence). CDR3 length: 19 residues. The CDR3 region is CASSQGPLMSGRTFGEQFF. The CDR3 coding sequence is TGTGCCAGCAGCCAAGGCCCCCTCATGAGCGGGAGGACTTTCGGTGAGCAGTTCTTC.

This clone was observed a handful of times. The chain combines TRBV30 with TRBJ1-2; TRBD1 matches at 9 bases. V trimming: 6 bases; J trimming: 6 bases; junction bases outside the gene matches: 8. The CDR3 covers 13 residues. The germline CDR1 and CDR2 sequences are GTSNPN and SVGIG (reference sequence). CDR3 amino acids: CACSPGTGHGYTF. CDR3 nucleotide sequence: TGTGCCTGCTCCCCGGGGACAGGGCATGGCTACACCTTC.

The chain combines TRBV9 with TRBJ1-1; D ambiguous. Deletions cut 0 bases from V and 2 bases from J, with 8 bases between. The CDR3 totals 14 residues. Germline V gives CDR1 SGDLS, CDR2 YYNGEE. CDR3 coding DNA: TGTGCCAGCAGCGTAGACAGCTCTAACACTGAAGCTTTCTTT. Its protein is CASSVDSSNTEAFF.

The chain has TRBV2 and TRBJ2-7; TRBD1 is a possible D gene (5 bases). Germline CDR1 and CDR2: SNHLY and FYNNEI. The CDR3 is 12 residues long. The V gene lost 5 bases and the J gene lost 4 bases, with 9 bases spanning the gap. The CDR3 nucleotides read TGTGCCAGCAGTATACAGGAGTACGAGCAGTACTTC. Residues: CASSIQEYEQYF. Full variable domain (missing parts from reference TRBV2 and TRBJ2-7): EPEVTQTPSHQVTQMGQEVILRCVPISNHLYFYWYRQILGQKVEFLVSFYNNEISEKSEIFDDQFSVERPDGSNFTLKIRSTKLEDSAMYFCASSIQEYEQYFGPGTRLTVT.

The rearrangement uses TRBV5-6 and TRBJ2-2; the match to TRBD1 covers 9 bases. This CDR3 contains 15 residues. The germline V gene has CDR1 SGHDT and CDR2 YYEEEE. J lost 4 bases, V lost 4 bases, and 5 bases had no gene match. Here the CDR3 reads CASSVQGASTGELFF. The DNA of the CDR3 is TGTGCCAGCAGCGTACAGGGGGCGTCCACCGGGGAGCTGTTTTTT.

The chain carries TRBV12-3 or TRBV12-4 and TRBJ1-2; possible D gene TRBD1, 6 bases. Trimming cost V 3 bases and J 3 bases, with 8 bases left between them. The CDR3 runs 13 residues. The CDR3 protein is CASSFQGHYGYTF. CDR3 nucleotides: TGTGCCAGCAGTTTTCAGGGGCACTATGGCTACACCTTC.

This sequence joins TRBV11-2 and TRBJ2-3; D remains ambiguous. Trimming pared 1 base from V and 3 bases from J, leaving 20 bases between. This CDR3 region has 18 residues. Per the germline V gene, CDR1 is SGHAT and CDR2 is FQNNGV. The CDR3 protein is CASSLAFRIALRTDTQYF. CDR3 bases: TGTGCCAGCAGCTTAGCCTTCAGAATAGCTCTACGGACAGATACGCAGTATTTT. Complete variable domain (other parts from reference TRBV11-2 and TRBJ2-3): EAGVAQSPRYKIIEKRQSVAFWCNPISGHATLYWYQQILGQGPKLLIQFQNNGVVDDSQLPKDRFSAERLKGVDSTLKIQPAKLEDSAVYLCASSLAFRIALRTDTQYFGPGTRLTVL.

The chain employs TRBV7-2 and TRBJ2-3, with a tentative D call TRBD2 (6 bases). V was clipped by 5 bases and J by 2 bases, with 17 bases between them. Germline-derived CDR1 and CDR2 are SGHTA and FQGNSA. This CDR3 is 16 amino acids long. CDR3 bases: TGTGCCAGCAGCCCAAACGGGGGAGGCAACACAGATACGCAGTATTTT. It is translated as CASSPNGGGNTDTQYF.

This chain uses TRBV3-1 (or the pseudogene TRBV3-2) with TRBJ2-2, with D possibly TRBD2 on 5 matching bases. CDR3 length equals 14 residues. V gave up 0 bases and J gave up 6 bases, with 8 bases separating them. CDR1 LGHDT and CDR2 YNNKEL come from the germline V gene (reference sequence). The DNA of the CDR3 is TGTGCCAGCAGCCAAGAGACCGGGGCCGGGGAGCTGTTTTTT. Protein product: CASSQETGAGELFF.

V gene TRBV5-1 combines with J gene TRBJ2-3, with TRBD2 identical over 9 bases. Losses at the gene ends were 3 bases for V and 4 bases for J; bases not matched to a gene: 12. CDR1 is SGHRS and CDR2 is YFSETQ in the germline V gene. The CDR3 runs 17 residues. Here the CDR3 DNA reads TGCGCCAGCAGCTCATCGTCGGGCGGGAGGGTTTCAGATACGCAGTATTTT. Amino acid sequence: CASSSSSGGRVSDTQYF.

The genes are TRBV2 and TRBJ2-7, with TRBD2 identical over 7 bases. CDR3 size: 13 residues. Germline V gene lookup returns CDR1 SNHLY and CDR2 FYNNEI. V was pared by 4 bases and J by 5 bases, with 5 bases of the junction left unmatched. In nucleotides, the CDR3 is TGTGCCAGCAGTGGGCTAGCGGTAAACGAGCAGTACTTC. This sequence encodes CASSGLAVNEQYF.

The table lists this clone with a count of one. The CDR3 sequence is CASSLARLAGGSSYNEQFF. For the CDR3, the DNA is TGTGCCAGCAGCTTAGCCCGGCTAGCGGGAGGGTCATCCTACAATGAGCAGTTCTTC. V gene TRBV7-8 combines with J gene TRBJ2-1; TRBD2 aligns across 12 bases. CDR3 size: 19 residues. Germline V gene sequence: CDR1 SGHVS, CDR2 FQNEAQ. V lost 0 bases and J lost 1; bases outside the gene matches: 7.

V usage is TRBV27 and J usage is TRBJ1-2; D ambiguous. The CDR3 is 11 amino acids. CDR1 MNHEY and CDR2 SMNVEV come from the germline V gene (reference sequence). The V gene lost 4 bases and the J gene lost 8 bases, with 8 bases spanning the gap. This chain's CDR3 is CASSSGRGYTF. Written as DNA, the CDR3 is TGTGCCAGCAGTTCTGGCCGCGGCTACACCTTC.

This sequence joins TRBV6-5 and TRBJ2-3, with 7 bases identical to TRBD2. V was clipped by 6 bases and J by 4 bases; unmatched bases: 10. CDR1 and CDR2 (germline): MNHEY, SVGAGI. The CDR3 extends over 15 amino acids. CDR3 nucleotide sequence: TGTGCCAGCAGAAGAGGCGGGAGAGGGGCAGATACGCAGTATTTT. Its translation: CASRRGGRGADTQYF.

In nucleotides, the CDR3 is TGCGCCAGCAGCCAGTGGCCCGGGACAGGATACGAGCAGTACTTC. Translated, it gives CASSQWPGTGYEQYF. This chain connects TRBV4-1 to TRBJ2-7; 8 bases are shared with TRBD1. In germline, CDR1 is MGHRA, CDR2 YSYEKL. Trimming at V came to 3 bases and at J to 4 bases, leaving 8 bases not matched to a gene. The CDR3 consists of 15 residues.

The chain combines TRBV27 with TRBJ2-3; 8 bases map to TRBD2. This CDR3 contains 21 residues. CDR1 is MNHEY and CDR2 is SMNVEV in the germline V gene (reference sequence). V trimming: 4 bases; J trimming: 2 bases; junction bases outside the gene matches: 23. CDR3: CASSSRPLFGGRSDSTDTQYF. In nucleotides, the CDR3 is TGTGCCAGCAGTTCTCGACCCCTTTTCGGCGGGAGGAGTGATTCCACAGATACGCAGTATTTT.

The rearrangement links TRBV15 to TRBJ1-1; TRBD1 might be the D (5 bases). The germline V and J ends were trimmed by 1 base and 6 bases, with 6 bases remaining between them. This CDR3 spans 12 amino acids. Looked up from germline, CDR1 is LNHNV and CDR2 is YYDKDF (reference sequence). This CDR3 reads CATSRGDSEAFF. The CDR3 DNA is TGTGCCACCAGCAGAGGGGACTCTGAAGCTTTCTTT.

The CDR3 is CASRPTSGRGGDTQYF. The CDR3 bases are TGTGCCAGCAGACCGACTAGCGGGAGAGGAGGAGATACGCAGTATTTT. The chain has TRBV6-6 and TRBJ2-3; TRBD2 agrees at 12 bases. The CDR3 totals 16 residues. Germline lookup yields CDR1 MNHNY and CDR2 SVGAGI (reference sequence). J lost 5 bases, V lost 6 bases, and 9 bases had no gene match.